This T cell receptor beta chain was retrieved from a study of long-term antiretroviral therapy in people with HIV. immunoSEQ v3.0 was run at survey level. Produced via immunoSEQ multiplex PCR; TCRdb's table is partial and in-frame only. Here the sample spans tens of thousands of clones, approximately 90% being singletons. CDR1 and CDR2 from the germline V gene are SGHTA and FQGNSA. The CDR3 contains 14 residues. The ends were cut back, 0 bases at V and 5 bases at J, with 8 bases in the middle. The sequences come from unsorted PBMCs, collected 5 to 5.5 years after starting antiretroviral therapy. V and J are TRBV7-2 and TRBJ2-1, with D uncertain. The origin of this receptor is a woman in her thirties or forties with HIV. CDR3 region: CASSLARQNNEQFF. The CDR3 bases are TGTGCCAGCAGCTTAGCGCGCCAGAACAATGAGCAGTTCTTC.